The rows below give T cell receptor beta chains drawn from one sample of a study of blood T cell repertoires in COVID-19. The data were produced by immunoSEQ multiplex PCR, yet TCRdb's version contains in-frame clones alone and is incomplete. Of 340,000 or so clones detected, around 86% appear once; the ten largest clones hold 1%. Material: peripheral blood. These receptors originate from a man aged 45-65 years with active or convalescent COVID-19. Each CDR3 is given with its conserved first and last residue. D genes are given only for firm matches. Not all rows give a size; the values are once, few, many and, for expanded clones, a class.

j_gene: TRBJ2-2; v_gene: TRBV24-1; abundance: -; d_gene: TRBD1; CDR3aa: CATAGTVTGELFF; CDR3nt: TGTGCCACCGCCGGGACAGTGACCGGGGAGCTGTTTTTT
j_gene: TRBJ2-2; v_gene: TRBV7-3; abundance: -; d_gene: TRBD2; CDR3aa: CASSVRTSGGPGELFF; CDR3nt: TGTGCCAGCAGCGTCAGGACTAGCGGGGGTCCCGGGGAGCTGTTTTTT
j_gene: TRBJ2-7; v_gene: TRBV5-1; abundance: -; d_gene: -; CDR3aa: CASSMGQGSSYEQYF; CDR3nt: TGCGCCAGCAGCATGGGACAAGGAAGCTCCTACGAGCAGTACTTC
j_gene: TRBJ2-5; v_gene: TRBV4-3; abundance: once; d_gene: -; CDR3aa: CASSQVRGGTETQYF; CDR3nt: TGCGCCAGCAGCCAAGTAAGAGGGGGTACGGAGACCCAGTACTTC
j_gene: TRBJ2-7; v_gene: TRBV6-5; abundance: -; d_gene: TRBD1; CDR3aa: CASTVVWQGAYEQYF; CDR3nt: TGTGCCAGCACCGTCGTGTGGCAGGGGGCCTACGAGCAGTACTTC
j_gene: TRBJ1-5; v_gene: TRBV6-1; abundance: -; d_gene: -; CDR3aa: CASSESTPYSNQPQHF; CDR3nt: TGTGCCAGCAGTGAATCGACACCGTATAGCAATCAGCCCCAGCATTTT
j_gene: TRBJ2-1; v_gene: TRBV7-9; abundance: few; d_gene: TRBD2; CDR3aa: CASSLGLAGVYNEQFF; CDR3nt: TGTGCCAGCAGCTTAGGGCTAGCGGGAGTCTACAATGAGCAGTTCTTC
j_gene: TRBJ1-3; v_gene: TRBV18; abundance: once; d_gene: -; CDR3aa: CASSPISSGASGNTIYF; CDR3nt: TGTGCCAGCTCACCAATCTCCTCAGGGGCCTCTGGAAACACCATATATTTT
j_gene: TRBJ1-3; v_gene: TRBV14; abundance: -; d_gene: -; CDR3aa: CASSQTQPGRSSGNTIYF; CDR3nt: TGTGCCAGCAGCCAAACTCAACCCGGGAGGTCCTCTGGAAACACCATATATTTT
j_gene: TRBJ1-5; v_gene: TRBV5-1; abundance: once; d_gene: -; CDR3aa: CASSLGGQSNQPQHF; CDR3nt: TGCGCCAGCAGCTTGGGGGGCCAGAGCAATCAGCCCCAGCATTTT
j_gene: TRBJ1-1; v_gene: TRBV7-3; abundance: -; d_gene: -; CDR3aa: CASSRDSNTEAFF; CDR3nt: TGTGCCAGCAGCCGAGACAGTAACACTGAAGCTTTCTTT
j_gene: TRBJ2-1; v_gene: TRBV18; abundance: -; d_gene: TRBD2; CDR3aa: CASSLAGGPYNEQFF; CDR3nt: TGTGCCAGCTCACTAGCGGGGGGGCCCTACAATGAGCAGTTCTTC
j_gene: TRBJ2-5; v_gene: TRBV6-2/TRBV6-3; abundance: -; d_gene: TRBD2; CDR3aa: CASSWELGTSGGIGETQYF; CDR3nt: TGTGCCAGCAGTTGGGAACTAGGGACTAGCGGGGGGATAGGAGAGACCCAGTACTTC
j_gene: TRBJ2-1; v_gene: TRBV21-1; abundance: -; d_gene: -; CDR3aa: CASRKDTSGTSYNEQFF; CDR3nt: TGTGCCAGCAGAAAAGACACTAGCGGGACCTCCTACAATGAGCAGTTCTTC
j_gene: TRBJ2-4; v_gene: TRBV5-4; abundance: -; d_gene: -; CDR3aa: CASSSNSGRDIQYF; CDR3nt: TGTGCCAGCAGCTCCAACAGCGGTAGGGACATTCAGTACTTC
j_gene: TRBJ2-7; v_gene: TRBV5-4; abundance: -; d_gene: TRBD2; CDR3aa: CASSYSAGGREQYF; CDR3nt: TGTGCCAGCAGCTATTCAGCGGGAGGGAGGGAGCAGTACTTC
j_gene: TRBJ2-5; v_gene: TRBV5-6; abundance: -; d_gene: -; CDR3aa: CASSLRAPETQETQYF; CDR3nt: TGTGCCAGCAGCTTGAGAGCCCCCGAAACCCAAGAGACCCAGTACTTC
j_gene: TRBJ1-1; v_gene: TRBV13; abundance: -; d_gene: TRBD1; CDR3aa: CASRNRQGETEAFF; CDR3nt: TGTGCCAGCAGGAACCGGCAGGGGGAAACTGAAGCTTTCTTT
j_gene: TRBJ2-2; v_gene: TRBV7-2; abundance: -; d_gene: -; CDR3aa: CASSFTPGGELFF; CDR3nt: TGTGCCAGCAGCTTCACTCCGGGCGGGGAGCTGTTTTTT
j_gene: TRBJ2-1; v_gene: TRBV5-5; abundance: once; d_gene: -; CDR3aa: CASSLEVGGNEQFF; CDR3nt: TGTGCCAGCAGCTTGGAGGTCGGGGGCAATGAGCAGTTCTTC
j_gene: TRBJ2-3; v_gene: TRBV5-1; abundance: -; d_gene: TRBD1; CDR3aa: CASSNGQGVADTQYF; CDR3nt: TGCGCCAGCAGCAACGGACAGGGGGTGGCGGATACGCAGTATTTT
j_gene: TRBJ2-5; v_gene: TRBV29-1; abundance: -; d_gene: TRBD1; CDR3aa: CSVDPGQGAGETQYF; CDR3nt: TGCAGCGTTGACCCGGGACAGGGGGCAGGGGAGACCCAGTACTTC
j_gene: TRBJ2-5; v_gene: TRBV7-3; abundance: -; d_gene: TRBD2; CDR3aa: CASSLTGLAGYQETQYF; CDR3nt: TGTGCCAGCAGCTTAACGGGACTAGCGGGGTACCAAGAGACCCAGTACTTC
j_gene: TRBJ2-4; v_gene: TRBV28; abundance: -; d_gene: -; CDR3aa: CASSFQQVAKNIQYF; CDR3nt: TGTGCCAGCAGTTTTCAGCAGGTAGCCAAAAACATTCAGTACTTC
j_gene: TRBJ1-5; v_gene: TRBV19; abundance: -; d_gene: -; CDR3aa: CASSIPVAVNQPQHF; CDR3nt: TGTGCCAGTAGTATTCCAGTGGCAGTAAATCAGCCCCAGCATTTT
j_gene: TRBJ2-3; v_gene: TRBV19; abundance: -; d_gene: -; CDR3aa: CASSISLRAETHTQYF; CDR3nt: TGTGCCAGTAGTATTAGTCTCAGGGCGGAGACTCATACGCAGTATTTT
j_gene: TRBJ1-5; v_gene: TRBV18; abundance: -; d_gene: -; CDR3aa: CASSLGSKPQHF; CDR3nt: TGTGCCAGCTCACTGGGGAGCAAGCCCCAGCATTTT
j_gene: TRBJ1-6; v_gene: TRBV6-6; abundance: -; d_gene: TRBD1; CDR3aa: CASSFPVGQGKSPLHF; CDR3nt: TGTGCCAGCAGTTTCCCGGTGGGACAGGGCAAATCACCCCTCCACTTT
j_gene: TRBJ1-4; v_gene: TRBV28; abundance: few; d_gene: TRBD1; CDR3aa: CASSGRDRGVEKLFF; CDR3nt: TGTGCCAGCAGTGGGAGGGACAGGGGTGTTGAAAAACTGTTTTTT
j_gene: TRBJ2-7; v_gene: TRBV3-1/TRBV3-2; abundance: -; d_gene: TRBD1; CDR3aa: CASSQNRGYEQYF; CDR3nt: TGTGCCAGCAGCCAAAACAGGGGGTACGAGCAGTACTTC
j_gene: TRBJ1-2; v_gene: TRBV7-2; abundance: -; d_gene: -; CDR3aa: CASSLALAGAGANNF; CDR3nt: TGTGCCAGCAGCTTAGCGCTGGCAGGGGCTGGGGCGAACAACTTC
j_gene: TRBJ1-5; v_gene: TRBV28; abundance: -; d_gene: TRBD1; CDR3aa: CASSTADRAFHF; CDR3nt: TGTGCCAGCAGTACCGCGGACAGGGCGTTTCATTTT
j_gene: TRBJ1-3; v_gene: TRBV14; abundance: -; d_gene: -; CDR3aa: CASSLQGPGNTIYF; CDR3nt: TGTGCCAGCAGCTTACAGGGCCCTGGAAACACCATATATTTT
j_gene: TRBJ1-5; v_gene: TRBV7-9; abundance: -; d_gene: -; CDR3aa: CASSPQGNQPQHF; CDR3nt: TGTGCCAGCAGCCCCCAGGGGAATCAGCCCCAGCATTTT
j_gene: TRBJ2-7; v_gene: TRBV19; abundance: -; d_gene: TRBD2; CDR3aa: CASSTGTSGLSYEQYF; CDR3nt: TGTGCCAGTAGTACCGGGACTAGCGGGCTATCCTACGAGCAGTACTTC
j_gene: TRBJ2-4; v_gene: TRBV10-2; abundance: -; d_gene: -; CDR3aa: CASSESGGGKNIQYF; CDR3nt: TGCGCCAGCAGTGAGTCGGGGGGAGGCAAAAACATTCAGTACTTC
j_gene: TRBJ1-2; v_gene: TRBV28; abundance: -; d_gene: TRBD1; CDR3aa: CASSLGTGIYGYTF; CDR3nt: TGTGCCAGCAGTTTAGGGACAGGAATTTATGGCTACACCTTC
j_gene: TRBJ1-5; v_gene: TRBV30; abundance: -; d_gene: -; CDR3aa: CAWSPRQGQPQHF; CDR3nt: TGTGCCTGGAGTCCACGGCAGGGCCAGCCCCAGCATTTT
j_gene: TRBJ2-2; v_gene: TRBV4-2; abundance: -; d_gene: TRBD1; CDR3aa: CASSRKTGGMNTGELFF; CDR3nt: TGTGCCAGCAGCCGCAAAACAGGGGGTATGAACACCGGGGAGCTGTTTTTT
j_gene: TRBJ2-3; v_gene: TRBV2; abundance: -; d_gene: -; CDR3aa: CASSDPPPTSGTQYF; CDR3nt: TGTGCCAGCAGTGATCCACCACCTACTAGTGGTACGCAGTATTTT
j_gene: TRBJ1-2; v_gene: TRBV28; abundance: -; d_gene: TRBD1; CDR3aa: CASSLDRGRGGYTF; CDR3nt: TGTGCCAGCAGTTTGGACAGGGGGCGCGGTGGCTACACCTTC
j_gene: TRBJ1-2; v_gene: TRBV11-2; abundance: -; d_gene: -; CDR3aa: CASSELDSLGYTF; CDR3nt: TGTGCCAGCAGCGAACTCGACTCCCTGGGCTACACCTTC
j_gene: TRBJ1-6; v_gene: TRBV11-1; abundance: once; d_gene: -; CDR3aa: CASSFGQGNSPLHF; CDR3nt: TGTGCCAGCAGCTTTGGGCAGGGGAATTCACCCCTCCACTTT
j_gene: TRBJ2-5; v_gene: TRBV4-3; abundance: -; d_gene: -; CDR3aa: CASSQEGRGPIQETQYF; CDR3nt: TGCGCCAGCAGCCAAGAGGGGCGGGGGCCTATCCAAGAGACCCAGTACTTC
j_gene: TRBJ1-4; v_gene: TRBV2; abundance: -; d_gene: TRBD1; CDR3aa: CATVDGQGPEKLFF; CDR3nt: TGTGCCACCGTAGACGGACAGGGCCCTGAAAAACTGTTTTTT
j_gene: TRBJ1-2; v_gene: TRBV5-1; abundance: -; d_gene: TRBD1; CDR3aa: CASSLATGQAHGYTF; CDR3nt: TGCGCCAGCAGCTTGGCCACGGGACAGGCCCATGGCTACACCTTC
j_gene: TRBJ2-3; v_gene: TRBV18; abundance: once; d_gene: TRBD1; CDR3aa: CASSPPGQNDYTQYF; CDR3nt: TGTGCCAGCTCACCACCGGGACAGAATGATTATACGCAGTATTTT
j_gene: TRBJ1-2; v_gene: TRBV2; abundance: -; d_gene: TRBD1; CDR3aa: CASRGDSANYGYTF; CDR3nt: TGTGCCAGCAGGGGGGACAGCGCTAACTATGGCTACACCTTC
j_gene: TRBJ1-4; v_gene: TRBV5-6; abundance: few; d_gene: -; CDR3aa: CASSLLATNEKLFF; CDR3nt: TGTGCCAGCAGCTTATTAGCAACTAATGAAAAACTGTTTTTT
j_gene: TRBJ2-3; v_gene: TRBV29-1; abundance: once; d_gene: TRBD2; CDR3aa: CSVLSGGALDTQYF; CDR3nt: TGCAGCGTACTTAGCGGGGGGGCTTTAGATACGCAGTATTTT
j_gene: TRBJ2-1; v_gene: TRBV11-3; abundance: -; d_gene: TRBD2; CDR3aa: CASSLEGLANNEQFF; CDR3nt: TGTGCCAGCAGCTTAGAGGGACTAGCCAACAATGAGCAGTTCTTC
j_gene: TRBJ1-5; v_gene: TRBV6-2/TRBV6-3; abundance: -; d_gene: TRBD1; CDR3aa: CASSPGQGATQPQHF; CDR3nt: TGTGCCAGCAGCCCGGGACAGGGGGCCACTCAGCCCCAGCATTTT
j_gene: TRBJ1-2; v_gene: TRBV29-1; abundance: -; d_gene: -; CDR3aa: CSVVTANYGYTF; CDR3nt: TGCAGCGTTGTCACAGCTAACTATGGCTACACCTTC
j_gene: TRBJ2-7; v_gene: TRBV7-2; abundance: -; d_gene: -; CDR3aa: CASSPRQVPYEQYF; CDR3nt: TGTGCCAGCAGCCCGCGACAGGTTCCCTACGAGCAGTACTTC
j_gene: TRBJ2-5; v_gene: TRBV5-1; abundance: -; d_gene: TRBD2; CDR3aa: CASSVGTSGTQETQYF; CDR3nt: TGCGCCAGCAGCGTGGGGACTAGCGGGACACAAGAGACCCAGTACTTC
j_gene: TRBJ1-5; v_gene: TRBV12-3/TRBV12-4; abundance: -; d_gene: -; CDR3aa: CASSRGRDQPQHF; CDR3nt: TGTGCCAGCAGCCGAGGGAGGGATCAGCCCCAGCATTTT
j_gene: TRBJ2-1; v_gene: TRBV3-1/TRBV3-2; abundance: -; d_gene: TRBD2; CDR3aa: CASSQNGLGNNEQFF; CDR3nt: TGTGCCAGCAGCCAAAACGGACTAGGAAACAATGAGCAGTTCTTC
j_gene: TRBJ2-3; v_gene: TRBV27; abundance: few; d_gene: TRBD2; CDR3aa: CASSLGGGAWDTQYF; CDR3nt: TGTGCCAGCAGTTTGGGCGGGGGGGCATGGGATACGCAGTATTTT
j_gene: TRBJ2-2; v_gene: TRBV2; abundance: -; d_gene: TRBD2; CDR3aa: CASIRSAGGTGELFF; CDR3nt: TGTGCCAGCATTCGGTCGGCGGGGGGCACCGGGGAGCTGTTTTTT
j_gene: TRBJ1-1; v_gene: TRBV28; abundance: -; d_gene: -; CDR3aa: CASTSGGARGAFF; CDR3nt: TGTGCCAGCACCTCGGGGGGGGCCCGGGGAGCTTTCTTT